The 25 T cell receptor beta chains below were found in one sample sequenced in a study of cytomegalovirus exposure and HLA in healthy donors. The PCR employed 60 Vbeta primers together with 13 Jbeta primers. Clones were read by immunoSEQ multiplex PCR, and TCRdb kept only the in-frame ones, dropping some. The table shows around 140,000 clones, with about 70% occurring only once. The sample taken for sequencing was PBMCs. The receptors were sampled from a woman aged 55 to 70 in good health and CMV-seropositive.

This sequence joins TRBV14 and TRBJ2-6; D gene unclear. This CDR3 has 15 amino acids. V lost 2 bases, J lost 0 bases, and 5 bases lay in between. Germline V CDR1 and CDR2: SGHDN, FVKESK. The CDR3 region is CASSQLSSGANVLTF. In DNA form, the CDR3 reads TGTGCCAGCAGCCAACTATCCTCTGGGGCCAACGTCCTGACTTTC.

The gene calls are TRBV10-3 and TRBJ1-5; no definite D call. V was pared by 1 base and J by 3 bases, with 7 bases between. This CDR3 is 14 amino acids long. Germline V gene data show CDR1 as ENHRY and CDR2 as SYGVKD. The CDR3, as DNA: TGTGCCATCAGTGAGTACCAGGACAATCAGCCCCAGCATTTT. This gives the protein CAISEYQDNQPQHF.

As DNA, the CDR3 is TGTGCCAGCAGTTTACCCCCGGTCACAGATACGCAGTATTTT. It is translated as CASSLPPVTDTQYF. The chain links TRBV28 to TRBJ2-3; D is unclear. The germline V gene has CDR1 MDHEN and CDR2 SYDVKM. The CDR3 is 14 amino acids. V lost 2 bases and J 2 bases, leaving 8 bases between the germline ends.

V usage is TRBV2 and J usage is TRBJ2-3, with unresolved D. Per the germline V gene, CDR1 is SNHLY and CDR2 is FYNNEI. Trimming removed 6 bases from V and 6 bases from J, with 10 bases in between. The CDR3 sequence is 12 residues long. The CDR3 coding sequence is TGTGCCAGCAGCCCCTATATCGATACGCAGTATTTT. This gives the protein CASSPYIDTQYF.

The rearrangement links TRBV6-5 to TRBJ1-1; possibly TRBD1 for D (6 bases). This CDR3 is 14 amino acids long. Trimming stripped 3 bases from V and 1 base from J, with 9 bases between. Germline V gives CDR1 MNHEY, CDR2 SVGAGI. The CDR3 coding sequence is TGTGCCAGCAGTTATGGGGGCCAGAACACTGAAGCTTTCTTT. As protein: CASSYGGQNTEAFF.

This chain links TRBV28 with TRBJ2-7; 11 bases match TRBD2. Per the germline V gene, CDR1 is MDHEN and CDR2 is SYDVKM. Trimming removed 6 bases from V and 5 bases from J; junction bases left unmatched: 27. There are 21 residues in the CDR3. The CDR3 DNA follows: TGTGCCAGCAGCCCCCCGCTAGCGGGAGGAAGAATACGAAGCCCTAGAGACGAGCAGTACTTC. The encoded protein is CASSPPLAGGRIRSPRDEQYF.

The CDR3 region is CASSKQGLDYGYTF. The CDR3 DNA reads TGTGCCAGTAGTAAACAGGGGTTGGACTATGGCTACACCTTC. The J gene is TRBJ1-2, the V gene TRBV19; 7 bases agree with TRBD1. This CDR3 spans 14 amino acids. V lost 4 bases to trimming and J lost 3 bases; unmatched junction nucleotides: 5. The germline V gene has CDR1 LNHDA and CDR2 SQIVND (reference sequence).

V gene TRBV5-1 combines with J gene TRBJ2-1, with D maybe TRBD2 (6 bases). This CDR3 spans 12 amino acids. Germline V gives CDR1 SGHRS, CDR2 YFSETQ. V was trimmed by 7 bases and J by 3 bases, leaving 8 bases between them. The CDR3 coding sequence is TGCGCCAGCGTTAGCGGCTACAATGAGCAGTTCTTC. Protein sequence: CASVSGYNEQFF.

J is TRBJ1-2 and V is TRBV7-9; D might be TRBD1 (6 bases). V was cut by 4 bases and J by 2 bases, with 11 bases left in between. This CDR3 has 14 amino acids. Per germline, CDR1 SEHNR and CDR2 FQNEAQ (reference sequence). This CDR3 reads CASSSGTQNYGYTF. CDR3 coding DNA: TGTGCCAGCAGCTCCGGGACACAGAACTATGGCTACACCTTC.

This sequence joins TRBV25-1 and TRBJ1-2; 7 bases map to TRBD1. The CDR3 has 14 residues. The J segment lost 8 bases and the V segment lost 6 bases, leaving 12 bases of the junction unmatched. CDR1 MGHDK and CDR2 SYGVNS come from the germline V gene. CDR3 coding DNA: TGTGCCAGCAGCGACAATCTGGGACAGAACGGCTACACCTTC. Translating it yields CASSDNLGQNGYTF.

Written as DNA, the CDR3 is TGTGCCAGCAGTTTTTACACGGGACAGGTCTCCTACGAGCAGTACTTC. Translating it yields CASSFYTGQVSYEQYF. V gene TRBV28 combines with J gene TRBJ2-7, with TRBD1 matching 8 bases. V was clipped by 3 bases and J by 0 bases; unmatched bases: 7. Germline V gene lookup returns CDR1 MDHEN and CDR2 SYDVKM. The CDR3 totals 16 residues. Using reference TRBV28 and TRBJ2-7 for the parts outside the CDR3, the full variable domain is DVKVTQSSRYLVKRTGEKVFLECVQDMDHENMFWYRQDPGLGLRLIYFSYDVKMKEKGDIPEGYSVSREKKERFSLILESASTNQTSMYLCASSFYTGQVSYEQYFGPGTRLTVT.

This chain connects TRBV2 to TRBJ2-3; 7 nucleotides align to TRBD2. From germline, CDR1 is SNHLY and CDR2 FYNNEI. The CDR3 spans 13 residues. The junction had 3 bases not matched to a gene; V was cut back by 7 bases and J by 2 bases. CDR3 in DNA: TGTGCCAGCACGGGGGGAGCCACAGATACGCAGTATTTT. It specifies CASTGGATDTQYF.

V usage is TRBV7-2 and J usage is TRBJ2-2; D call uncertain. The V end was cut by 3 bases, the J end by 6 bases, with 5 bases between. The CDR3 has 12 residues. The germline CDR1 and CDR2 sequences are SGHTA and FQGNSA. The CDR3 DNA follows: TGTGCCAGCAGCTTCAGCGCCGGGGAGCTGTTTTTT. This codes for CASSFSAGELFF. Full variable domain (missing parts from reference TRBV7-2 and TRBJ2-2): GAGVSQSPSNKVTEKGKDVELRCDPISGHTALYWYRQSLGQGLEFLIYFQGNSAPDKSGLPSDRFSAERTGGSVSTLTIQRTQQEDSAVYLCASSFSAGELFFGEGSRLTVL.

This sequence joins TRBV7-9 and TRBJ2-1; weak D call: TRBD2 (5 bases). The CDR3 has 12 amino acids. The ends were cut back, 4 bases at V and 10 bases at J, with 11 bases in the middle. Per germline, CDR1 SEHNR and CDR2 FQNEAQ (reference sequence). The CDR3 region is CASSSDSPEQFF. The CDR3 bases are TGTGCCAGCAGCTCGGACTCCCCAGAGCAGTTCTTC.

The gene calls are TRBV4-1 and TRBJ1-1; D might be TRBD1 (5 bases). From germline, CDR1 is MGHRA and CDR2 YSYEKL. The CDR3 runs to 14 residues. The ends were cut back, 6 bases at V and 5 bases at J, with 16 bases in the middle. CDR3 bases: TGCGCCAGCAGATCGTGGGGGGAAGGGACTGAAGCTTTCTTT. Its protein is CASRSWGEGTEAFF.

This chain connects TRBV5-1 to TRBJ1-1; the D is unclear. CDR3 length equals 17 residues. V lost 1 base and J lost 0, with 16 bases in between. Germline values: CDR1 SGHRS, CDR2 YFSETQ. The CDR3 loop reads CASSLMGRSQLNTEAFF. CDR3 nucleotides: TGCGCCAGCAGCTTGATGGGCCGAAGTCAGTTGAACACTGAAGCTTTCTTT.

This chain links TRBV6-1 with TRBJ2-7; 7 bases line up with TRBD1. The CDR3 is made up of 14 amino acids. V shed 4 bases and J 0 bases; nucleotides not matched to a gene: 3. The germline gives CDR1 MNHNS, CDR2 SASEGT. In nucleotides, the CDR3 is TGTGCCAGCAGTGCGGACAGGTACTCCTACGAGCAGTACTTC. The encoded protein is CASSADRYSYEQYF.

The rearrangement uses TRBV6-1 and TRBJ2-3; 9 bases match TRBD2. V was pared by 6 bases and J by 0 bases, with 4 bases of the junction left unmatched. The germline CDR1 and CDR2 sequences are MNHNS and SASEGT. This CDR3 spans 15 amino acids. The CDR3 region has the DNA TGTGCCAGCAGCCGACTAGCGGAGAGCACAGATACGCAGTATTTT. This gives the protein CASSRLAESTDTQYF.

The chain combines TRBV27 with TRBJ1-3; weak D call: TRBD1 (5 bases). Germline V gives CDR1 MNHEY, CDR2 SMNVEV (reference sequence). This CDR3 is built from 14 residues. V lost 10 bases to trimming and J lost 2 bases, with 15 bases between them. The CDR3 nucleotides read TGTGCCACCCGCGACAGTATGACTGGAAACACCATATATTTT. Amino acids: CATRDSMTGNTIYF.

The V gene is TRBV5-1, the J gene TRBJ1-1; tentatively, D is TRBD1 (5 bases). This CDR3 contains 17 residues. CDR1 and CDR2 (germline): SGHRS, YFSETQ. Trimming removed 1 base at V and 5 bases at J, with 21 bases between. The CDR3 DNA reads as TGCGCCAGCAGCTTGTGGGACTTCACCAATCGTGGGACTGAAGCTTTCTTT. Its translation: CASSLWDFTNRGTEAFF.

This chain joins TRBV6-6 and TRBJ1-1; unclear D gene. Germline V gene data show CDR1 as MNHNY and CDR2 as SVGAGI (reference sequence). The length of the CDR3 is 12 residues. Trimming shortened V by 2 bases and J by 6 bases, and 7 bases separated the two germline ends. Here the CDR3 DNA reads TGTGCCAGCAGTTACCTGGGAGCTGAAGCTTTCTTT. Translating it yields CASSYLGAEAFF.

The V call is TRBV4-2, the J call TRBJ2-3, with 8 bases fitting TRBD2. Germline assignment: CDR1 LGHNA and CDR2 YNFKEQ. The CDR3 totals 16 residues. V dropped 2 bases and J dropped 2; count of bases not matched to a gene: 6. The CDR3 protein is CASSQHSGTNTDTQYF. In DNA, the CDR3 is TGTGCCAGCAGCCAACATAGCGGGACCAACACAGATACGCAGTATTTT.

This rearrangement joins TRBV28 to TRBJ2-2; 8 bases agree with TRBD1. The trim removed 5 bases at V and 7 bases at J, leaving 3 bases unmatched. The CDR3 extends over 13 amino acids. Germline V gene lookup returns CDR1 MDHEN and CDR2 SYDVKM. In nucleotides, the CDR3 is TGTGCCAGCAGTGGACAGGGTAACGGGGAGCTGTTTTTT. Amino acid sequence: CASSGQGNGELFF.

The chain uses TRBV18 and TRBJ1-2; D is unresolved. This CDR3 comprises 15 residues. Trimming pared 3 bases from V and 4 bases from J, leaving 15 bases between. Per the germline V gene, CDR1 is KGHSH and CDR2 is LQKENI. The CDR3 reads CASSPSVETSYGYTF. The CDR3 nucleotides are TGTGCCAGCTCACCGTCTGTCGAGACATCCTATGGCTACACCTTC.

The CDR3 nucleotides are TGTGCCAGCAGTTCCACCCCTCGGGGGGCCTATGGCTACACCTTC. Translated, it gives CASSSTPRGAYGYTF. The chain links TRBV28 to TRBJ1-2, with D possibly being TRBD1 (6 bases). The CDR3 extends over 15 amino acids. The germline V gene has CDR1 MDHEN and CDR2 SYDVKM. The V and J ends lost 4 bases and 4 bases respectively, with 16 bases between them.